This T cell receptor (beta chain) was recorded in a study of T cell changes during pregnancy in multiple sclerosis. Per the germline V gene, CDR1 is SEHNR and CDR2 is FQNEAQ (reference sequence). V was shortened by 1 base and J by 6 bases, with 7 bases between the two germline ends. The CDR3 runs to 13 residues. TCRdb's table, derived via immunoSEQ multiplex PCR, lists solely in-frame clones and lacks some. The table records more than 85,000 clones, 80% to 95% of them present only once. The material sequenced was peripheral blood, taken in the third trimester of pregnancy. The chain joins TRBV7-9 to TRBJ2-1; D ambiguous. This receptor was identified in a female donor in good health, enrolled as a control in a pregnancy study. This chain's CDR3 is CASSLEALNEQFF. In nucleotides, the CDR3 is TGTGCCAGCAGCTTAGAAGCCCTCAATGAGCAGTTCTTC. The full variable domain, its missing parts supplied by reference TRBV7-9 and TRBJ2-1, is DTGVSQNPRHKITKRGQNVTFRCDPISEHNRLYWYRQTLGQGPEFLTYFQNEAQLEKSRLLSDRFSAERPKGSFSTLEIQRTEQGDSAMYLCASSLEALNEQFFGPGTRLTVL.